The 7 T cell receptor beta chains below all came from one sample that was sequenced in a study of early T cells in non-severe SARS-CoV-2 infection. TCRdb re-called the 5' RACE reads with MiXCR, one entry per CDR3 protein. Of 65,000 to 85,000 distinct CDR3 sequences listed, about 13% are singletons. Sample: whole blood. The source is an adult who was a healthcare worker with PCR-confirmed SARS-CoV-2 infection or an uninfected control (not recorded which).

The CDR3: CSVVGLAGARNSGANVLTF. CDR3 DNA: TGCAGCGTTGTTGGACTAGCGGGGGCCCGGAACTCTGGGGCCAACGTCCTGACTTTC. The chain joins TRBV29-1 to TRBJ2-6, with 13 bases aligning to TRBD2. Germline V CDR1 and CDR2: SQVTM, ANQGSEA. With 4 bases clipped from V and 0 bases from J, the junction kept 9 bases outside the gene matches. This CDR3 is 19 amino acids long.

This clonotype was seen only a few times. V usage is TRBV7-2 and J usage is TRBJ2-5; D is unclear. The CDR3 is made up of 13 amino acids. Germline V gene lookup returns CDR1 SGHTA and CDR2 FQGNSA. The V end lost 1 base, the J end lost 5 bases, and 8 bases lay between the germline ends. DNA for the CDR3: TGTGCCAGCAGCTTAGTGTTTACCGAGACCCAGTACTTC. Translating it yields CASSLVFTETQYF.

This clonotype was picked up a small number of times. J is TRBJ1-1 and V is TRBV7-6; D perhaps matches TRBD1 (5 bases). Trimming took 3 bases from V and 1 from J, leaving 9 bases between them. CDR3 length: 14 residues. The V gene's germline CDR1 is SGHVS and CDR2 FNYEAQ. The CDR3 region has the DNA TGTGCCAGCAGCTTGGAGGGGAAGAACACTGAAGCTTTCTTT. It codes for CASSLEGKNTEAFF.

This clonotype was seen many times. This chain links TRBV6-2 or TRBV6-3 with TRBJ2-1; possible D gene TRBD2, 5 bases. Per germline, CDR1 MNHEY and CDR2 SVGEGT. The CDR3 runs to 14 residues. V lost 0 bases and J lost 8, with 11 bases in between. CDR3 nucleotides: TGTGCCAGCAGTTACTCTGCGGGTCCTGATGAGCAGTTCTTC. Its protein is CASSYSAGPDEQFF.

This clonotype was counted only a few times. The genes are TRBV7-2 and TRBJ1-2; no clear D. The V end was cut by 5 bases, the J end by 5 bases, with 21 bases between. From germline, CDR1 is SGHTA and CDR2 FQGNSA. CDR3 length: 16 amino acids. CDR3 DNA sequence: TGTGCCAGCAGCCCGACATCGACCGTAGGTCATTATGGCTACACCTTC. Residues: CASSPTSTVGHYGYTF.

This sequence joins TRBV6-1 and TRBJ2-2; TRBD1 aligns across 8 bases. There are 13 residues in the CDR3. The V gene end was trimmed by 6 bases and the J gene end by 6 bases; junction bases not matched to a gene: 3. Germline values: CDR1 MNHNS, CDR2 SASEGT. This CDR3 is CASREQGAGELFF. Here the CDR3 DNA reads TGTGCCAGCAGAGAACAGGGGGCCGGGGAGCTGTTTTTT.

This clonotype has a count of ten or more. The CDR3 DNA sequence: TGCGCCAGCAGCTTGGACAGGGCAACCTATGGCTACACCTTC. The encoded protein is CASSLDRATYGYTF. The chain links TRBV5-1 to TRBJ1-2; possibly TRBD1 for D (6 bases). Trimming pared 0 bases from V and 4 bases from J, leaving 10 bases between. This CDR3 contains 14 residues. From germline, CDR1 is SGHRS and CDR2 YFSETQ.